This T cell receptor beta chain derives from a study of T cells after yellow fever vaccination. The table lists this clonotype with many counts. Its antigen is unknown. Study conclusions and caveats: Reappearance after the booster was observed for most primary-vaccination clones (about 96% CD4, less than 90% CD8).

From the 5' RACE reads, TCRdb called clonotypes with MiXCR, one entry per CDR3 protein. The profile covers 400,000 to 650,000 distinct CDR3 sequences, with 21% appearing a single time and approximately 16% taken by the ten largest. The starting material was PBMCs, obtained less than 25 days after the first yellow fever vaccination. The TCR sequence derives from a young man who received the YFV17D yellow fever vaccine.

CDR3: CTSSVGTSGGQTDTQYF. Written as DNA, the CDR3 is TGCACCAGCAGCGTAGGGACTAGCGGGGGGCAGACAGATACGCAGTATTTT. This rearrangement joins TRBV1 to TRBJ2-3; TRBD2, as called in the table, went unchecked against the DNA. TRBV1 is termed a pseudogene. The CDR3 covers 17 residues.